This T cell receptor beta chain was obtained from a study of CD8 T cells in ankylosing spondylitis. The V end lost 6 bases, the J end lost 5 bases, and 17 bases lay between the germline ends. The CDR3 spans 15 residues. The TCR beta libraries were generated through quantitative 5'-RACE incorporating molecular barcodes. TCRdb re-called the 5' RACE reads through MiXCR, storing one row per CDR3 protein. The sample consists of under 250,000 distinct CDR3 sequences, approximately 7.6% of them appearing once. The TCR originated in a female donor with ankylosing spondylitis or in good health (not recorded which). V usage is TRBV12-3 or TRBV12-4 and J usage is TRBJ2-1; D may be TRBD2 (6 bases). The sample taken for sequencing was blood, either unsorted or a sorted T cell fraction (not recorded which). CDR3 region: CASRFGGETNNEQFF. The CDR3 region has the DNA TGTGCCAGCAGGTTCGGGGGAGAGACTAACAATGAGCAGTTCTTC.